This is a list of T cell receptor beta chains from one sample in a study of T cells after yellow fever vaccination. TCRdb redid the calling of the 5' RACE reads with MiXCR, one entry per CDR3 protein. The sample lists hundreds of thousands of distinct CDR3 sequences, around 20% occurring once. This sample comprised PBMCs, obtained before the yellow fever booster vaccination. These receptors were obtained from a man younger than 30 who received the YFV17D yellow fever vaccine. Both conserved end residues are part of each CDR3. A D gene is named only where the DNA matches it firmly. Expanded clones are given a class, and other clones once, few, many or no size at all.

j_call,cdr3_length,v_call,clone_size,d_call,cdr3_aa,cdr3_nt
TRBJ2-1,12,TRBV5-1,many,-,CASSLEGAVGFF,TGCGCCAGCAGCTTGGAAGGGGCTGTTGGGTTCTTC
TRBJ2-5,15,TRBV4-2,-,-,CASSQDRAGWETQYF,TGTGCCAGCAGCCAAGATAGGGCTGGGTGGGAGACCCAGTACTTC
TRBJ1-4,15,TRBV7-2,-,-,CASSPRRTTNEKLFF,TGTGCCAGCAGCCCGCGACGTACAACTAATGAAAAACTGTTTTTT
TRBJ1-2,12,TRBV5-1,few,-,CASSFGGSGYTF,TGCGCCAGCAGCTTCGGTGGATCGGGCTACACCTTC
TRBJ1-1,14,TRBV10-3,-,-,CAISPGTSGAEAFF,TGTGCCATCAGTCCCGGGACATCTGGCGCTGAAGCTTTCTTT
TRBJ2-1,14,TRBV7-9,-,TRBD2,CASSLAPGGREQFF,TGTGCCAGCAGCTTAGCCCCGGGAGGCAGGGAGCAGTTCTTC
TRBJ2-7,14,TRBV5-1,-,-,CASSLDGASYEQYF,TGCGCCAGCAGCTTGGATGGGGCCTCCTACGAGCAGTACTTC
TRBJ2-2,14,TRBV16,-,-,CASGSRMSTGELFF,TGTGCCAGCGGAAGCAGGATGTCTACCGGGGAGCTGTTTTTT
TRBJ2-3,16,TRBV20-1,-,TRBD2,CSARELPSTSLDTQYF,TGCAGTGCTAGAGAACTTCCTTCGACTAGCTTGGATACGCAGTATTTT
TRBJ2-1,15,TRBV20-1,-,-,CSARDVRRIYNEQFF,TGCAGTGCTAGAGACGTGAGGCGGATATACAATGAGCAGTTCTTC
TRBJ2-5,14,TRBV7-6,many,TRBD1,CASSAGTAQETQYF,TGTGCCAGCAGCGCCGGGACAGCACAAGAGACCCAGTACTTC
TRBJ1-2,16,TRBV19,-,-,CASIPTGPAVGYGYTF,TGTGCCAGTATCCCGACAGGACCCGCGGTCGGCTATGGCTACACCTTC
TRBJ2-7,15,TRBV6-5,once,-,CASSYSAGAGHEQYF,TGTGCCAGCAGTTACTCGGCAGGGGCGGGGCACGAGCAGTACTTC
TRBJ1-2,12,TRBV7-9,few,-,CASSLEQGGYTF,TGTGCCAGCAGCTTAGAGCAGGGTGGCTACACCTTC
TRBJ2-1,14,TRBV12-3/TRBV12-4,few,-,CASRKESSYNEQFF,TGTGCCAGCAGGAAGGAGAGCTCCTACAATGAGCAGTTCTTC
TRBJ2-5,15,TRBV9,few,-,CASSVGVTGQETQYF,TGTGCCAGCAGCGTAGGTGTAACAGGGCAAGAGACCCAGTACTTC
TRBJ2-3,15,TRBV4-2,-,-,CASSQDRGVTDTQYF,TGTGCCAGCAGCCAAGATAGGGGGGTTACAGATACGCAGTATTTT
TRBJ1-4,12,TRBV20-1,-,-,CSARGGQEKLFF,TGCAGTGCTAGGGGGGGGCAGGAAAAACTGTTTTTT
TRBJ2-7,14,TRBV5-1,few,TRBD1,CASSFSGTGLEQYF,TGCGCCAGCAGCTTCTCCGGGACAGGGTTGGAGCAGTACTTC
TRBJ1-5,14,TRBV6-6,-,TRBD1,CASSYTDRAQPQHF,TGTGCCAGCAGTTATACGGACAGGGCTCAGCCCCAGCATTTT
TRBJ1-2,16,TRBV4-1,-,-,CASSQDRAPSNYGYTF,TGCGCCAGCAGCCAAGATCGGGCCCCCAGTAACTATGGCTACACCTTC
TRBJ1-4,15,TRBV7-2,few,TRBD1,CASSFSGTGGEKLFF,TGTGCCAGCAGCTTCTCCGGGACAGGAGGTGAAAAACTGTTTTTT
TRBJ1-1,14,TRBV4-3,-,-,CASSQGTASFEAFF,TGCGCCAGCAGCCAAGGAACGGCGAGTTTCGAAGCTTTCTTT
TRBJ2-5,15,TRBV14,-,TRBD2,CASSTTPGLLETQYF,TGTGCCAGCAGCACTACACCGGGACTATTGGAGACCCAGTACTTC
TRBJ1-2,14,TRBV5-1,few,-,CASGPPRRGYGYTF,TGCGCCAGCGGACCCCCCCGCAGAGGCTATGGCTACACCTTC
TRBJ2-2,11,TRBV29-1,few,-,CSVEGAGELFF,TGCAGCGTTGAGGGTGCCGGGGAGCTGTTTTTT
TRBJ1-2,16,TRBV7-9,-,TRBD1,CASSLGGQGLWYGYTF,TGTGCCAGCAGCTTAGGGGGACAGGGATTATGGTATGGCTACACCTTC
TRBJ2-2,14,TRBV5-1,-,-,CASSLAGGGGELFF,TGCGCCAGCAGCTTGGCCGGGGGCGGCGGGGAGCTGTTTTTT
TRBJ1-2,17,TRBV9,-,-,CASSTNPTKSVFYGYTF,TGTGCCAGCAGCACAAACCCGACAAAGAGTGTATTCTATGGCTACACCTTC
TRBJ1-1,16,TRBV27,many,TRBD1,CASSPARRDRNTEAFF,TGTGCCAGCAGCCCCGCCCGCCGGGACAGGAACACTGAAGCTTTCTTT
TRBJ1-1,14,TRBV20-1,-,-,CGAPRPGLNTEAFF,TGCGGTGCCCCGAGGCCGGGTCTGAACACTGAAGCTTTCTTT
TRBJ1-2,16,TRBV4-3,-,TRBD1,CASSQEGHRGLYGYTF,TGCGCCAGCAGCCAAGAGGGGCACAGGGGGCTCTATGGCTACACCTTC
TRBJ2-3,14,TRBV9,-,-,CASSVGGPSDTQYF,TGTGCCAGCAGCGTAGGGGGGCCCTCAGATACGCAGTATTTT
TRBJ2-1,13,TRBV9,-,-,CASSTPEYNEQFF,TGTGCCAGCAGCACTCCAGAGTACAATGAGCAGTTCTTC
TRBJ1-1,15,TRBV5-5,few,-,CASSWAGAGNTEAFF,TGTGCCAGCAGCTGGGCAGGGGCGGGGAACACTGAAGCTTTCTTT
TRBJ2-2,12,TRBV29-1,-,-,CSSWTDTGEPFF,TGCAGCTCCTGGACAGACACCGGGGAGCCGTTTTTT
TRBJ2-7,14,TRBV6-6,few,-,CASTFGRFSYEQYF,TGTGCCAGCACCTTTGGTAGATTCTCCTACGAGCAGTACTTC